One sample yielded the 2 T cell receptor beta chains listed below, sequenced in a study of T cells in Graves' hyperthyroidism and ophthalmopathy. Researchers amplified the TCR beta CDR3 regions from RNA transcripts. Initially, a first-round RT-PCR of the TCR CDR3 employed the HTBI primer set. TCRdb analysed the multiplex PCR reads with MiXCR anew, one entry per CDR3 protein. The sample lists approximately 640,000 distinct CDR3 sequences; around a sixth were seen once. The sequenced material came from blood. These receptor sequences come from a man aged 50 or older with Graves' hyperthyroidism.

This clonotype was counted between two and nine times. The V gene is TRBV28, the J gene TRBJ1-1; D gene ambiguous. Germline V gene data show CDR1 as MDHEN and CDR2 as SYDVKM. Trimming shortened V by 8 bases and J by 1 base, and 14 bases separated the two germline ends. CDR3 length equals 14 residues. CDR3: CASRAPATNTEAFF. DNA of the CDR3: TGTGCCAGCCGGGCACCAGCGACGAACACTGAAGCTTTCTTT.

The V and J genes are TRBV18 and TRBJ1-4; D may be TRBD1 (5 bases). Trimming removed 2 bases from V and 3 bases from J, with 13 bases in between. Germline V gene sequence: CDR1 KGHSH, CDR2 LQKENI. There are 16 residues in the CDR3. The CDR3 is CASSPDGALANEKLFF. The CDR3 nucleotides read TGTGCCAGCTCACCAGATGGGGCGCTTGCTAATGAAAAACTGTTTTTT.